This record covers a single T cell receptor beta chain. Its antigen is still unknown. Germline CDR1 and CDR2: KGHDR and SFDVKD. The CDR3 spans 18 residues. Trimming cost V 0 bases and J 4 bases; bases outside gene matches: 9. The record originates from a study of T cell responses to AZD1222 COVID-19 vaccine. Study overall: Some second doses came at about 4 weeks and others at about 12 weeks; these were pooled. Regarding the study as a whole: Epitopes outside B.1.351 and B.1.1.7 mutated regions reportedly drew nearly half of spike TCRs. After the peak T cell response, and only then, were repertoires sampled. Clonal diversity was possibly underestimated, and the donors were mostly white British, with more females.

Some clones are missing from TCRdb's copy, which holds only in-frame ones; the method was immunoSEQ multiplex PCR. The data contain 45,000 or so clones, under 85% of them singletons. The material was peripheral blood, obtained on day 0 of AZD1222 vaccination. The clonotype originates from an adult in good health. The rearrangement joins TRBV24-1 to TRBJ2-2, with TRBD2 identical over 8 bases. CDR3 protein: CATSDLPTSGGGTGELFF. Here the CDR3 DNA reads TGTGCCACCAGTGATTTGCCCACTAGCGGAGGAGGCACCGGGGAGCTGTTTTTT.